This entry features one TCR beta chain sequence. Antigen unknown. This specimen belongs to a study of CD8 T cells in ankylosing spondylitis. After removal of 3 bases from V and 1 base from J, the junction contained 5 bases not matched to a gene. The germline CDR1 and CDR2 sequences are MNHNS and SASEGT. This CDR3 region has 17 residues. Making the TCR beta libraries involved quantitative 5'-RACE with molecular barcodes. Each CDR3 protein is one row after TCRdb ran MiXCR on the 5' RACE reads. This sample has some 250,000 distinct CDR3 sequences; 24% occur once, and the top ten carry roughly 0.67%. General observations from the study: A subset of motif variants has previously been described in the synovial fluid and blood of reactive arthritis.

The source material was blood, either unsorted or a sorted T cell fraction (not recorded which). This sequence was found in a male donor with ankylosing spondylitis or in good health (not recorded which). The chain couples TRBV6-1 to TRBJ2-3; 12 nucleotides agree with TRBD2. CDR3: CASSDNRLAGGTDTQYF. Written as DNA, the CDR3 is TGTGCCAGCAGTGACAACCGACTAGCGGGGGGCACAGATACGCAGTATTTT.